This T cell receptor beta chain appears in the sequencing data of a study of control samples from healthy donors and cancer patients. This CDR3 comprises 18 residues. The V and J ends lost 4 bases and 8 bases, in that order; junction bases with no gene match: 15. The germline gives CDR1 SGHTA, CDR2 FQGNSA. Method: immunoSEQ multiplex PCR; TCRdb's copy keeps in-frame clones and lacks some. The sample has about 98,000 clones, roughly 83% seen once. The genes are TRBV7-2 and TRBJ2-2, with 11 bases lining up with TRBD2. Sequenced: blood. The receptor comes from a woman in her 30s in good health. The CDR3 loop reads CASSSSGASGGPLGELFF. For the CDR3, the DNA is TGTGCCAGCAGCTCCTCGGGTGCTAGCGGGGGGCCCCTTGGGGAGCTGTTTTTT. The variable domain in full, with the rest retrieved from reference TRBV7-2 and TRBJ2-2, is GAGVSQSPSNKVTEKGKDVELRCDPISGHTALYWYRQSLGQGLEFLIYFQGNSAPDKSGLPSDRFSAERTGGSVSTLTIQRTQQEDSAVYLCASSSSGASGGPLGELFFGEGSRLTVL.